This is a list of T cell receptor beta chains from one sample in a study of response to subunit inactivated influenza vaccine. Using its own MiXCR run on the RT-PCR reads, TCRdb lists one record per CDR3 protein. Seen here are under 800,000 distinct CDR3 sequences, approximately 15% observed once, and the top ten hold roughly 6.4%. Specimen: PBMCs from blood, collected 14 to 15 days before vaccination. The receptors here all came from a man in his forties or fifties who received an inactivated influenza vaccine. Each CDR3 is given with its conserved first and last residue. The D gene is left open where the match is weak. Size is stated for part of the rows, as once, few or many counts, or as a class when the clone is expanded.

TRBV20-1	TRBJ2-3	TRBD2	many	TGCAGTGCTAGAGTCCCCCTTGGGACTAAGTTCCCAGATACGCAGTATTTT	CSARVPLGTKFPDTQYF
TRBV6-1	TRBJ1-3	-	-	TGTGCCAGCAGAAAGGGGCCCTCTGGAAACACCATATATTTT	CASRKGPSGNTIYF
TRBV7-9	TRBJ2-2	-	-	TGTGCCCTCCCGGCAGCCTCGAACACCGGGGAGCTGTTTTTT	CALPAASNTGELFF
TRBV29-1	TRBJ1-2	-	once	TGCAGCGTATTATCATCCCGACGAGGGGGCTACACCTTC	CSVLSSRRGGYTF
TRBV19	TRBJ1-5	TRBD1	-	TGTGCCAGTAGATCCCCGACAGGGCTAAATCAGCCCCAGCATTTT	CASRSPTGLNQPQHF
TRBV5-1	TRBJ2-3	-	few	TGCGCCAGCAGCCTCCAGGGGGGGCAGGATTCAGATACGCAGTATTTT	CASSLQGGQDSDTQYF
TRBV11-1	TRBJ1-3	-	few	TGTGCCAGCAGCCCTTTGGGTGATGGAAACACCATATATTTT	CASSPLGDGNTIYF
TRBV5-1	TRBJ2-7	-	few	TGCGCCAGCAGCTTGCGACCGCCACTCAGTTTTAGCTCCTACGAGCAGTACTTC	CASSLRPPLSFSSYEQYF
TRBV5-1	TRBJ2-7	-	-	TGCGCCAGCAGATCCACCGGGACCTCCTACGAGCAGTACTTC	CASRSTGTSYEQYF
TRBV5-1	TRBJ2-2	-	few	TGCGCCAGCAGCTTGTCGACAACCACGAACACCGGGGAGCTGTTTTTT	CASSLSTTTNTGELFF